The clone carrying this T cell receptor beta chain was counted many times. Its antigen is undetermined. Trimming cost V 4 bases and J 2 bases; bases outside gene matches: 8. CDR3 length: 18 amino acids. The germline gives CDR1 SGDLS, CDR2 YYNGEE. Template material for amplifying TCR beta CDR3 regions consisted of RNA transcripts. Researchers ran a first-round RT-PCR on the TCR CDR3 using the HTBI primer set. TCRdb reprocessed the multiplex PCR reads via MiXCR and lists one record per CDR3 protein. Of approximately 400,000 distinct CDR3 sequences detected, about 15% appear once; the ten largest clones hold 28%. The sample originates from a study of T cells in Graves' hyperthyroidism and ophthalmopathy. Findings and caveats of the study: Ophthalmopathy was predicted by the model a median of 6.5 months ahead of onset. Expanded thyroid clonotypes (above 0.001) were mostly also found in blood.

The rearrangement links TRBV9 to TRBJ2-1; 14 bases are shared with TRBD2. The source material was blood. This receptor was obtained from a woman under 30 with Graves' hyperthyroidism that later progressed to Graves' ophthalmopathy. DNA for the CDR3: TGTGCCAGCAGCCCGGGACTAGCGGGAGAAGTGACCTACAATGAGCAGTTCTTC. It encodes CASSPGLAGEVTYNEQFF.